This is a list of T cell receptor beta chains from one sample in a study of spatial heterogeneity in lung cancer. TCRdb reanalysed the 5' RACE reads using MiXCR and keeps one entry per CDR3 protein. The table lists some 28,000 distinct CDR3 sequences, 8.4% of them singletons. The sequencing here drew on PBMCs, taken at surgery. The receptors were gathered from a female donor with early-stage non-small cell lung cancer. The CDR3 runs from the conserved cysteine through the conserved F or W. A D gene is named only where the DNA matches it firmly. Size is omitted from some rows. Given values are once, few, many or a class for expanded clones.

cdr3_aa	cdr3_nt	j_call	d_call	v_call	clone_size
CAAGKGTSVKGTDTQYF	TGTGCAGCTGGTAAAGGGACTAGCGTAAAGGGAACAGATACGCAGTATTTT	TRBJ2-3	TRBD2	TRBV30	many
CASTSGQAGQPQHF	TGTGCCAGCACCTCGGGACAGGCCGGCCAGCCCCAGCATTTT	TRBJ1-5	TRBD1	TRBV6-5	few
CASSFGQGDGYTF	TGTGCCAGCAGCTTTGGACAGGGAGATGGCTACACCTTC	TRBJ1-2	TRBD1	TRBV5-5	many
CASSVSGPYVETQYF	TGTGCCAGCAGCGTTAGCGGGCCCTACGTCGAGACCCAGTACTTC	TRBJ2-5	TRBD2	TRBV7-2	many
CASSLKVQETQYF	TGCGCCAGCAGTCTGAAAGTCCAAGAGACCCAGTACTTC	TRBJ2-5	.	TRBV5-1	many
CASCDLTGADEQFF	TGTGCCAGCTGTGACTTGACAGGGGCAGATGAGCAGTTCTTC	TRBJ2-1	TRBD1	TRBV4-2	few
CASGTGNTGELFF	TGCGCCAGCGGAACAGGGAACACCGGGGAGCTGTTTTTT	TRBJ2-2	.	TRBV10-1	many
CASSGDRGLGQPQHF	TGTGCCAGCAGTGGGGACAGGGGGCTAGGGCAGCCCCAGCATTTT	TRBJ1-5	TRBD1	TRBV27	many
CASRSLQGGYNEQFF	TGTGCCAGCAGGTCCCTGCAGGGAGGATACAATGAGCAGTTCTTC	TRBJ2-1	.	TRBV5-4	many
CASSSSGSPSEQYF	TGTGCCAGCAGTTCCAGCGGGAGCCCCTCCGAGCAGTACTTC	TRBJ2-7	TRBD2	TRBV7-2	many
CASSLIRGTEAFF	TGTGCCAGCAGTTTAATTAGGGGCACTGAAGCTTTCTTT	TRBJ1-1	.	TRBV28	few
CASSLVFGEDTQYF	TGTGCCAGCAGCTTAGTTTTCGGAGAAGATACGCAGTATTTT	TRBJ2-3	.	TRBV7-9	many
CAISESRGEQFF	TGTGCCATCAGTGAGTCTAGAGGTGAGCAGTTCTTC	TRBJ2-1	.	TRBV10-3	few
CSVVGIFVETQYF	TGCAGCGTTGTCGGGATCTTTGTGGAGACCCAGTACTTC	TRBJ2-5	.	TRBV29-1	many
CASSPPILTGGISTDTQYF	TGTGCCAGCTCACCACCGATCCTGACGGGAGGTATTAGCACAGATACGCAGTATTTT	TRBJ2-3	TRBD2	TRBV18	many
CASSSHWTSGRSNEQFF	TGTGCCAGCAGCTCCCACTGGACTAGCGGGAGGTCTAACGAGCAGTTCTTC	TRBJ2-1	TRBD2	TRBV11-3	.
CSVASAEQFF	TGCAGCGTTGCCAGCGCTGAGCAGTTCTTC	TRBJ2-1	.	TRBV29-1	many
CAWSVAGGQPQHF	TGTGCCTGGAGTGTAGCGGGTGGCCAGCCCCAGCATTTT	TRBJ1-5	.	TRBV30	many
CASSPEFLDQETQYF	TGTGCCAGCAGTCCCGAATTCCTTGATCAAGAGACCCAGTACTTC	TRBJ2-5	.	TRBV28	.
CASRPAGSPLHF	TGTGCCAGTAGGCCAGCAGGTTCACCCCTCCACTTT	TRBJ1-6	.	TRBV19	many
CASRPSRQGSYGYTF	TGTGCCAGCAGGCCATCCCGGCAGGGGAGCTATGGCTACACCTTC	TRBJ1-2	.	TRBV12-3/TRBV12-4	.
CASSLTGGPPGVGELFF	TGTGCCAGCAGCCTGACAGGGGGACCCCCCGGGGTCGGGGAGCTGTTTTTT	TRBJ2-2	.	TRBV21-1	many
CAWSVVGYQPQHF	TGTGCCTGGAGTGTAGTCGGCTATCAGCCCCAGCATTTT	TRBJ1-5	.	TRBV30	few
CASNRDELADTQYF	TGTGCCAGCAACCGGGACGAACTCGCGGATACGCAGTATTTT	TRBJ2-3	.	TRBV2	medium-sized